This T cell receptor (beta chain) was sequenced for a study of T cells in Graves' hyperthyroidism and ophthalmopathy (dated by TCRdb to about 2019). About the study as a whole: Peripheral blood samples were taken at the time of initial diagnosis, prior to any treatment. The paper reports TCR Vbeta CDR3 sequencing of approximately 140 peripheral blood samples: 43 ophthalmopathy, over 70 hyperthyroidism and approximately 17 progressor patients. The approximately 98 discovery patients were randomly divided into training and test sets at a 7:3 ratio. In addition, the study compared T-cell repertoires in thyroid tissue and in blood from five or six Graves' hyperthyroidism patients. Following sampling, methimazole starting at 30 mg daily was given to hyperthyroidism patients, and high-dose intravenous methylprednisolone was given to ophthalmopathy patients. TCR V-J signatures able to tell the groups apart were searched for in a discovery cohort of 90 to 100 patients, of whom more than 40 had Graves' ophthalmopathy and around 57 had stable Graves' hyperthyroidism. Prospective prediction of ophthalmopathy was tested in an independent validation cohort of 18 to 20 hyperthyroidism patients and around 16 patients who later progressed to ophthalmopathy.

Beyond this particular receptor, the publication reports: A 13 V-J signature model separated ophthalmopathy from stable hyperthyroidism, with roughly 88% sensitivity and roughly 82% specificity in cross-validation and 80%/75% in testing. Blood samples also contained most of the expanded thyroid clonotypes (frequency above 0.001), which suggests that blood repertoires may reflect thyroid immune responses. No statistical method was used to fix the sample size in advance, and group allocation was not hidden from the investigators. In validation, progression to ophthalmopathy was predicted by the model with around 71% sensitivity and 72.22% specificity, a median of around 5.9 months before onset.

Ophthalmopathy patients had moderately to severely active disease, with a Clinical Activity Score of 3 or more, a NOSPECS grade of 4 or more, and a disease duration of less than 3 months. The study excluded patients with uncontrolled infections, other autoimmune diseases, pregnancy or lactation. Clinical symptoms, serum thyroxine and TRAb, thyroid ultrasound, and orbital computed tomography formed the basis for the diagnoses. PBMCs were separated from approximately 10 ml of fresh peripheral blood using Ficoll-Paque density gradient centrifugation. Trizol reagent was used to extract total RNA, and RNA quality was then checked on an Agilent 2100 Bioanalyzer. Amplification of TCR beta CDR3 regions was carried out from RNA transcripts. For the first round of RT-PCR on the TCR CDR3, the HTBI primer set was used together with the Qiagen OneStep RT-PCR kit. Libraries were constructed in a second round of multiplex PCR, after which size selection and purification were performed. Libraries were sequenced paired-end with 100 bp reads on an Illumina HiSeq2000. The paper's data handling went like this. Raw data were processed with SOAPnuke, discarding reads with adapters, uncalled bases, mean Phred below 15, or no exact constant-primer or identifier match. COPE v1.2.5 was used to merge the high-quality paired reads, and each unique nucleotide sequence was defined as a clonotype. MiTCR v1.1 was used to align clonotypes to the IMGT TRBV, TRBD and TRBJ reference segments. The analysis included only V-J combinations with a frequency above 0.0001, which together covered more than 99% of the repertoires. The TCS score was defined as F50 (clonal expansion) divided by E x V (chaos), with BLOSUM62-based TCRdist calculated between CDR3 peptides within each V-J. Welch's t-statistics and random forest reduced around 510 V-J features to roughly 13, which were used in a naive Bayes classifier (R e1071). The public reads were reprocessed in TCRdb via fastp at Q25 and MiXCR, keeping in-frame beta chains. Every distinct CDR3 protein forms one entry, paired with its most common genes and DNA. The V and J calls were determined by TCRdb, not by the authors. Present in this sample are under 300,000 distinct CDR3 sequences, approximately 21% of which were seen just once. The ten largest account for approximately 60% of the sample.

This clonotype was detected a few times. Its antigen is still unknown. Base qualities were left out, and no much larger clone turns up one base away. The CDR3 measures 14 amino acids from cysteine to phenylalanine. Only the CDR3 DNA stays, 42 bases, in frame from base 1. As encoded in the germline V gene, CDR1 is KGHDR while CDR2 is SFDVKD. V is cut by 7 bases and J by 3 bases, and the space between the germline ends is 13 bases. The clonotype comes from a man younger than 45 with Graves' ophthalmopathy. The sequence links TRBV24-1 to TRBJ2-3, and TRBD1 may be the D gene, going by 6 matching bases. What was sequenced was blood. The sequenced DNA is TGTGCCACCAGCCCCCAGGGGATTACAGATACGCAGTATTTT. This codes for CATSPQGITDTQYF.